These 22 T cell receptor beta chains originate from one sample sequenced in a study of T cell repertoires in cytomegalovirus infection. Antigens of these TCRs are unknown. TCRdb passed the reads through MiXCR, listing each CDR3 protein once. Here the sample spans 750,000 to 900,000 distinct CDR3 sequences, 25% to 35% being singletons. Material: cultured CD8+ T cells from PBMCs, obtained from culture after CMV antigen stimulation. The receptors here all came from a human donor in good health (CMV status not recorded). Some clones in this sample may be carry-over from other donors' samples.

The chain recombines TRBV6-2 or TRBV6-3 with TRBJ2-7; no reliable D call. CDR1 and CDR2 (germline): MNHEY, SVGEGT. V was cut by 0 bases and J by 0 bases, with 9 bases left in between. The CDR3 length is 15 residues. The CDR3 region is CASSYSRRSSYEQYV. In DNA, the CDR3 is TGTGCCAGCAGTTACTCGAGGCGGAGCTCCTACGAGCAGTACGTC.

The rearrangement links TRBV7-9 to TRBJ2-3; D gene uncertain. Germline CDR1 and CDR2: SEHNR and FQNEAQ (reference sequence). Trimming took 1 base from V and 14 from J, leaving 13 bases between them. The CDR3 loop spans 12 amino acids. The CDR3 bases are TGTGCCAGCAGCTTAGGGGGATCTCAGCTGTATTTT. Protein: CASSLGGSQLYF.

J is TRBJ2-1 and V is TRBV4-2; 10 bases fit TRBD2. This CDR3 is built from 15 residues. Germline loops: CDR1 LGHNA, CDR2 YNFKEQ. With 4 bases clipped from V and 6 bases from J, the junction kept 6 bases outside the gene matches. CDR3 bases: TGTGCCAGCAGCCTTGTGGCTAGCGGGAGCAATGAGCAGTTCTTC. It translates to CASSLVASGSNEQFF.

The V and J genes are TRBV7-9 and TRBJ1-5; tentative D call: TRBD1 (5 bases). The CDR3 is made up of 20 amino acids. The V end was cut by 5 bases, the J end by 7 bases, with 33 bases between. Germline V gene lookup returns CDR1 SEHNR and CDR2 FQNEAQ (reference sequence). The CDR3 here is CASSPLITLHRTEWLQPQHF. The CDR3 nucleotides are TGTGCCAGCAGCCCGCTAATAACGCTCCACAGGACGGAGTGGCTCCAGCCCCAGCATTTT.

The chain combines TRBV4-2 with TRBJ2-3; TRBD1 might be the D (6 bases). The CDR3 is 12 residues long. Germline assignment: CDR1 LGHNA and CDR2 YNFKEQ. Trimming stripped 10 bases from V and 6 bases from J, with 14 bases between. As DNA, the CDR3 is TGTGCCACGAGGTCAGGGGACGATACGCAGTATTTT. This gives the protein CATRSGDDTQYF.

This clonotype was counted a few times. CDR3 coding DNA: TGTGCCAGCAGTCACGGACAGGGAGGTGGCTACACCTTC. Translated, it gives CASSHGQGGGYTF. The chain links TRBV27 to TRBJ1-2, with 8 bases identical to TRBD1. The ends lost 5 bases at V and 7 bases at J; junction bases unmatched: 6. Germline-derived CDR1 and CDR2 are MNHEY and SMNVEV (reference sequence). The CDR3 length is 13 residues.

V gene TRBV19 combines with J gene TRBJ1-1; D unclear. The CDR3 spans 14 residues. V lost 7 bases and J lost 3, with 15 bases in between. Looked up from germline, CDR1 is LNHDA and CDR2 is SQIVND (reference sequence). The CDR3: CASTLHELDTEAFF. The DNA for the CDR3 is TGTGCCAGTACTCTACATGAATTGGACACTGAAGCTTTCTTT.

The sample holds a few counts of this clonotype. The chain has TRBV7-2 and TRBJ2-7; TRBD1 agrees at 9 bases. V shed 5 bases, J shed 4 bases, and the junction held 9 bases outside the gene matches. The germline gives CDR1 SGHTA, CDR2 FQGNSA. This CDR3 has 15 amino acids. The CDR3: CASSIPQGARYEQYF. The CDR3, as DNA: TGTGCCAGCAGCATCCCACAGGGGGCGAGGTACGAGCAGTACTTC.

The J gene is TRBJ1-3, the V gene TRBV27; 8 nucleotides line up with TRBD1. CDR1 and CDR2 (germline): MNHEY, SMNVEV (reference sequence). V lost 4 bases, J lost 8 bases, and 7 bases stayed unmatched. The length of the CDR3 is 14 residues. The CDR3 DNA reads TGTGCCAGCAGTTATCGGACAGGGAGAGACACCATATATTTT. Translating gives CASSYRTGRDTIYF.

This chain connects TRBV27 to TRBJ2-1; the D gene is possibly TRBD2 (6 bases). Germline CDR1 and CDR2: MNHEY and SMNVEV (reference sequence). The CDR3 covers 13 residues. V lost 11 bases and J 7 bases, leaving 18 bases between the germline ends. For the CDR3, the DNA is TGTGCCTCCTCTACGGGGGTGGGAAATGAGCAGTTCTTC. Translation gives CASSTGVGNEQFF.

This sequence joins TRBV28 and TRBJ2-5; a weak D match, TRBD2 (6 bases). Germline-derived CDR1 and CDR2 are MDHEN and SYDVKM. The CDR3 spans 15 residues. V was shortened by 6 bases and J by 1 base, with 15 bases between the two germline ends. This chain's CDR3 is CASRNDVGGQETQYF. The DNA for the CDR3 is TGTGCCAGCAGAAATGACGTGGGGGGCCAAGAGACCCAGTACTTC.

This clonotype was seen only a few times. The genes are TRBV12-3 or TRBV12-4 and TRBJ2-6; 10 bases map to TRBD1. The V and J ends lost 7 bases and 3 bases, in that order; junction bases with no gene match: 12. The CDR3 spans 18 residues. The CDR3 DNA follows: TGTGCCAGCATTTACCGGGACAGGGGATTTAGTGGGGCCAACGTCCTGACTTTC. It specifies CASIYRDRGFSGANVLTF.

This rearrangement joins TRBV9 to TRBJ2-2; the match to TRBD1 covers 9 bases. Losses at the gene ends were 6 bases for V and 5 bases for J; bases not matched to a gene: 11. The CDR3 sequence is 16 residues long. CDR1 is SGDLS, CDR2 YYNGEE, per germline. This CDR3 is CASTAPGTGTTGELFF. CDR3 nucleotide sequence: TGTGCCAGCACGGCCCCCGGGACAGGGACTACCGGGGAGCTGTTTTTT. Supplemented by reference TRBV9 and TRBJ2-2, the full variable domain reads DSGVTQTPKHLITATGQRVTLRCSPRSGDLSVYWYQQSLDQGLQFLIQYYNGEERAKGNILERFSAQQFPDLHSELNLSSLELGDSALYFCASTAPGTGTTGELFFGEGSRLTVL.

The CDR3 region has the DNA TGTGCTACTAGTACAGGGGGGTACGCAGATACGCAGTATTTT. Protein sequence: CATSTGGYADTQYF. The gene calls are TRBV12-5 and TRBJ2-3, with TRBD1 matching 8 bases. The CDR3 is made up of 14 amino acids. V trimming: 10 bases; J trimming: 4 bases; junction bases outside the gene matches: 10. CDR1 is LGHNT and CDR2 is FRNRAP in the germline V gene.

The V gene is TRBV19, the J gene TRBJ1-2; 9 nucleotides line up with TRBD1. The V gene's germline CDR1 is LNHDA and CDR2 SQIVND (reference sequence). V shed 5 bases and J 13 bases; nucleotides not matched to a gene: 14. CDR3 size: 14 residues. Here the CDR3 reads CASSPPAGQGYFTF. In DNA, the CDR3 is TGTGCCAGTAGTCCCCCCGCGGGACAGGGTTATTTCACCTTC.

This rearrangement joins TRBV6-2 or TRBV6-3 to TRBJ1-1; unclear D gene. Trimming shortened V by 4 bases and J by 5 bases, and 11 bases separated the two germline ends. The CDR3 extends over 13 amino acids. CDR1 is MNHEY, CDR2 SVGEGT, per germline. The CDR3 DNA sequence: TGTGCCAGCAGTTCCGGGTCGGAGACTGAAGCTTTCTTT. Its protein product is CASSSGSETEAFF.

The J gene is TRBJ1-1, the V gene TRBV12-3 or TRBV12-4; D might be TRBD1 (6 bases). V dropped 5 bases and J dropped 3 bases, with 13 bases sitting between them. CDR3 length: 14 amino acids. DNA for the CDR3: TGTGCCAGCAGTCTAGGGGGTTTGCACACTGAAGCTTTCTTT. It encodes CASSLGGLHTEAFF.

This sequence joins TRBV18 and TRBJ1-1; no clear D gene. Germline V lookup: CDR1 KGHSH, CDR2 LQKENI. The CDR3 has 14 amino acids. Trimming took 3 bases from V and 1 from J, leaving 9 bases between them. The CDR3 DNA follows: TGTGCCAGCTCACCGGAGGGCCCGAACACTGAAGCTTTCTTT. The encoded protein is CASSPEGPNTEAFF.

This clonotype was seen only a few times. The genes are TRBV4-1 and TRBJ2-1; D is uncertain. Trimming removed 0 bases from V and 2 bases from J, with 8 bases in between. Germline lookup yields CDR1 MGHRA and CDR2 YSYEKL. This CDR3 has 15 residues. The CDR3 nucleotides read TGCGCCAGCAGCCAAGATAATACAGCCTACAATGAGCAGTTCTTC. This sequence encodes CASSQDNTAYNEQFF.

This clonotype was recorded a few times. The CDR3 spells CASVGLERGYGYTF. In nucleotides, the CDR3 is TGCGCCAGTGTGGGCCTGGAACGCGGCTATGGCTACACCTTC. V and J are TRBV10-2 and TRBJ1-2; no reliable D call. Germline-derived CDR1 and CDR2 are WSHSY and SAAADI. The germline V and J ends were trimmed by 9 bases and 4 bases, with 18 bases remaining between them. This CDR3 has 14 residues.

The chain joins TRBV19 to TRBJ2-1; D possibly matches TRBD1 or TRBD2 (5 bases each). The CDR3 sequence is 15 residues long. Germline CDR1 is LNHDA and CDR2 is SQIVND (reference sequence). Trimming shortened V by 2 bases and J by 6 bases, and 14 bases separated the two germline ends. The CDR3 DNA is TGTGCCAGTAGTATAAGGGGACCCCCCAGCAATGAGCAGTTCTTC. Translating gives CASSIRGPPSNEQFF.

This clonotype was recorded many times. The chain employs TRBV7-9 and TRBJ2-3; D remains ambiguous. CDR1 SEHNR and CDR2 FQNEAQ come from the germline V gene (reference sequence). V was clipped by 5 bases and J by 4 bases, with 10 bases between them. The CDR3 spans 13 residues. In DNA, the CDR3 is TGTGCCAGCAGCCTCTCACTCCCAGATACGCAGTATTTT. Protein: CASSLSLPDTQYF.